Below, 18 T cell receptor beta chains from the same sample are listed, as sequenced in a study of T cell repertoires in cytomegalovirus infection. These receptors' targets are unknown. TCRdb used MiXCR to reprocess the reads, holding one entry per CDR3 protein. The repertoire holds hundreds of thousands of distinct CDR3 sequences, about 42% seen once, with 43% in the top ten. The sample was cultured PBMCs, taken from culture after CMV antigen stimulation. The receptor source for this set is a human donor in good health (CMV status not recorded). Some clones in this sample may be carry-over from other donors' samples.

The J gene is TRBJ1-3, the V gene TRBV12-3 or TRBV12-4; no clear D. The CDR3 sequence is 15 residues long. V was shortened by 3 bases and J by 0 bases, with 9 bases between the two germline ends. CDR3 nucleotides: TGTGCCAGCAGTTTTAGGCGATTCTCTGGAAACACCATATATTTT. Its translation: CASSFRRFSGNTIYF.

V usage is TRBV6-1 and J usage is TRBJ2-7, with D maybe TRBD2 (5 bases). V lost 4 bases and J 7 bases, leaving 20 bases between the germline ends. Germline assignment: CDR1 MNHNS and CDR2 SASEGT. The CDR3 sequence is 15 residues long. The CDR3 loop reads CASSVRGSGILEQYF. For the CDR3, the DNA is TGTGCCAGCAGTGTCCGTGGGAGCGGAATCCTGGAGCAGTACTTC.

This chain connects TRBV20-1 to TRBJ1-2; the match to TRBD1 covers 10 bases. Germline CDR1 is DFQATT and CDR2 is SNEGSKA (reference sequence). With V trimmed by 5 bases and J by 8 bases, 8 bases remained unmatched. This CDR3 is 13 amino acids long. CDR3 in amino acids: CSAGAGTGDGYTF. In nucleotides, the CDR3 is TGCAGTGCTGGAGCCGGGACAGGGGACGGCTACACCTTC.

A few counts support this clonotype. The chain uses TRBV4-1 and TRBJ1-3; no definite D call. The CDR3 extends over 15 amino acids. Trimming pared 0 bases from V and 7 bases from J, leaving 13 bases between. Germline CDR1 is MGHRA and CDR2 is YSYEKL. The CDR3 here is CASSQDQAVWNTIYF. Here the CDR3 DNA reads TGCGCCAGCAGCCAAGATCAGGCAGTGTGGAACACCATATATTTT.

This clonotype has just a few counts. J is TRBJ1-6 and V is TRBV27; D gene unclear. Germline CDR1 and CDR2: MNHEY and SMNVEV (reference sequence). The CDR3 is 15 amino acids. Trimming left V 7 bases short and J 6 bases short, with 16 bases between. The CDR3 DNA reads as TGTGCCAGCAAGAACCATCTGCTCACTAATTCACCCCTCCACTTT. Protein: CASKNHLLTNSPLHF.

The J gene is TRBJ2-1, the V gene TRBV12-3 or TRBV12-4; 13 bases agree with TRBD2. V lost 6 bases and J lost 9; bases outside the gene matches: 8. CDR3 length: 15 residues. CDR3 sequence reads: CASRPGLAGAGEQFF. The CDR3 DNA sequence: TGTGCCAGCAGACCTGGACTAGCGGGAGCTGGTGAGCAGTTCTTC.

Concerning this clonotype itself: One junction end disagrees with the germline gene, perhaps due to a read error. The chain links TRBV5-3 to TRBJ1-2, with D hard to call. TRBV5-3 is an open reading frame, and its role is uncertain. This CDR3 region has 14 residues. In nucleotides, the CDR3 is TGTGCCAGCAGCTTGGCCTTGAGTTCTGCTGGCTACACCTTC. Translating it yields CASSLALSSAGYTF.

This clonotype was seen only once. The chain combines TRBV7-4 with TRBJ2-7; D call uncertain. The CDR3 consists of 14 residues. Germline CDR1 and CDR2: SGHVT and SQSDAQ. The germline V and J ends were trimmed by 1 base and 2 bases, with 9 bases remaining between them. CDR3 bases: TGTGCCAGCAGCTTAGGGCAGGAGACCTACGAGCAGTACTTC. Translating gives CASSLGQETYEQYF.

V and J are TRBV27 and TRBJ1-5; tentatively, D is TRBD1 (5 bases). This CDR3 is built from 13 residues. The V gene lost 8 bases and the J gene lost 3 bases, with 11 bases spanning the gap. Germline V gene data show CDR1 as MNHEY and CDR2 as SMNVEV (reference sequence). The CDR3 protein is CASGDRINQPQHF. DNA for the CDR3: TGTGCCAGCGGTGACAGAATCAATCAGCCCCAGCATTTT.

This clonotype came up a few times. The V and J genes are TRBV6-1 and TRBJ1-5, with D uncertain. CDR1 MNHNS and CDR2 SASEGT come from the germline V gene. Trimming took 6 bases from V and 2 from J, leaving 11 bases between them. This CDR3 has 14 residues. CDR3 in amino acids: CASRGFYGNQPQHF. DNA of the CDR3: TGTGCCAGCAGAGGGTTTTATGGCAATCAGCCCCAGCATTTT.

CDR3 bases: TGCAGCTCACGGGGCAATGAGCAGTTCTTC. Protein sequence: CSSRGNEQFF. The rearrangement links TRBV20-1 to TRBJ2-1, with TRBD2 as a possible D gene (5 bases). The CDR3 spans 10 residues. Per the germline V gene, CDR1 is DFQATT and CDR2 is SNEGSKA (reference sequence).

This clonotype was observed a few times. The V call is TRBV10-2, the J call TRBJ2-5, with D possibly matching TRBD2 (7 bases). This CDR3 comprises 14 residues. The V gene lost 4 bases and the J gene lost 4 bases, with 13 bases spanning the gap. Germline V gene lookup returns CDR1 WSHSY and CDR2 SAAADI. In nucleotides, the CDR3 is TGCGCCAGCAGTGGTGGGGGGGCACGAGAGACCCAGTACTTC. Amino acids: CASSGGGARETQYF.

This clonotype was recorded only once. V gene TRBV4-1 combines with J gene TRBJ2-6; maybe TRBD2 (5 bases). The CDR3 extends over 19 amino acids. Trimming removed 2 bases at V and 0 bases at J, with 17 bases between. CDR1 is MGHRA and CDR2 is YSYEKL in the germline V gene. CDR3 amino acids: CASSQMAGSSYSGANVLTF. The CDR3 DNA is TGCGCCAGCAGCCAAATGGCGGGCAGTTCCTACTCTGGGGCCAACGTCCTGACTTTC.

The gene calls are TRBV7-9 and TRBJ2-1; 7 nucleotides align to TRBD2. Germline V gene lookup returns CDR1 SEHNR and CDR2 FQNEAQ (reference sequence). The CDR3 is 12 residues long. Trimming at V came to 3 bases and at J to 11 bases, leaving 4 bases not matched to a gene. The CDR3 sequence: CASSFGGSQQFF. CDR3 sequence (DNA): TGTGCCAGCAGCTTTGGCGGGAGCCAGCAGTTCTTC.

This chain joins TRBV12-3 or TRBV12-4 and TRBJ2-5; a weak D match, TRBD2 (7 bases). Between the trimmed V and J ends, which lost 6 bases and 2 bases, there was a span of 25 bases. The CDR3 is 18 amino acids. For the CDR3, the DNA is TGTGCCAGCAGCCTTTCGGGTACGCGGGGGCCCGGACAAGAGACCCAGTACTTC. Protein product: CASSLSGTRGPGQETQYF.

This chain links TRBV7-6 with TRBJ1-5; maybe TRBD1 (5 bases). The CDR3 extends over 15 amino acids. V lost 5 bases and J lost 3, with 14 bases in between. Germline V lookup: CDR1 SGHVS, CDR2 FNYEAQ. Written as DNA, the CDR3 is TGTGCCAGCAGCAACGCGGGGGGACTCAATCAGCCCCAGCATTTT. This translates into CASSNAGGLNQPQHF.

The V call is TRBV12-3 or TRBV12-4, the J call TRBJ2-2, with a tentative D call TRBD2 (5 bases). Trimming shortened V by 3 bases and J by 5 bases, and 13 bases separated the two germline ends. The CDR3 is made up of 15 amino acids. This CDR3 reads CASSFGVPGTGELFF. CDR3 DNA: TGTGCCAGCAGTTTTGGTGTCCCGGGAACCGGGGAGCTGTTTTTT.

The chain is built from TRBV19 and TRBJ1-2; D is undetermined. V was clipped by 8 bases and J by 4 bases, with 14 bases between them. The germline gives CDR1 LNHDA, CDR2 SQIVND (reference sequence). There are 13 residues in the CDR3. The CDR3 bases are TGTGCCAGTGGGTCCGGGGAAGCCTATGGCTACACCTTC. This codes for CASGSGEAYGYTF.